This T cell receptor (beta chain) appears in the sequencing data of a study of T cell responses to AZD1222 COVID-19 vaccine. Whole-study results and caveats: Baseline seropositivity characterized only six AZD1222 recipients. Two doses of AZD1222 preceded a rise in Spike-specific TCR breadth and depth. Females made up more of the donors, who were largely white British, and clonal diversity may have come out too low.

Profiling relied on immunoSEQ multiplex PCR, and the TCRdb table lists in-frame clones only, not all of them. The sample contains 100,000 to 130,000 clones, approximately 90% of which appear only once. CDR3 length: 15 amino acids. Germline V gene sequence: CDR1 SNHLY, CDR2 FYNNEI. The germline V and J ends were trimmed by 2 bases and 1 base, with 11 bases remaining between them. As for this clone: Its antigen remains unidentified.

The TCR was taken from an adult in good health. The material sequenced was peripheral blood, taken on day 0 of MenACWY control vaccination. The chain has TRBV2 and TRBJ1-1; D gene uncertain. CDR3 DNA: TGTGCCAGCAGTGAATACTTATTGCGGAACACTGAAGCTTTCTTT. Residues: CASSEYLLRNTEAFF.